This T cell receptor beta chain came from a study of blood T cell repertoires in COVID-19 (dated by TCRdb to the early 2020s). The study in broad terms: Collaborator samples came from the United States, Italy and Spain and covered acute and convalescent phases of COVID-19. A de-identified subject ID, COVID-19 status, age in years and sex were almost always included in the sample metadata. A freely available public database, intended as a resource for researchers studying the immune response to SARS-CoV-2, is where the repertoires were released. Deeply sampled blood TCRbeta repertoires from subjects exposed to, actively infected with, or recovered from COVID-19 were included in the dataset. The material from the prospective study consisted of cDNA or gDNA derived from T cells, B-cell-depleted T cells, or PBMCs. The samples were drawn from two sources: the first 160 participants of the ongoing ImmuneRACE study, and about 1,300 subjects contributed by 6 global collaborators. Where available, HLA class I and class II types were taken from metadata supplied by the sample provider and were not determined by assay-based typing.

Concerning this clone: What antigen it recognizes has not been identified. No base-level quality is on record; no much larger clone is a single base apart.

Each collaborating institution followed its own protocols to collect whole blood in K2EDTA tubes. Collaborator samples were shipped for TCRbeta analysis as frozen whole blood, isolated PBMCs, or DNA extracted from either sample type. V and J are trimmed by 4 bases and 5 bases, and the gene matches miss 8 bases of the junction. The germline V gene sets CDR1 to KGHDR and CDR2 to SFDVKD. Measured from the cysteine to the phenylalanine, the CDR3 is 15 residues long. Only the CDR3 region is kept as DNA, spanning 45 bases read in frame from base 1. TCRbeta CDR3 regions were amplified from genomic DNA using the immunoSEQ Assay, a bias-controlled multiplex PCR. The study's processing was this. The number of nucleated cells in each sample was estimated from the amplification of reference gene primers within the assay. Sequence reads were collapsed and filtered to measure the absolute abundance of every unique TCRbeta CDR3 rearrangement. Productive Simpson clonality was computed per sample as the square root of Simpson's diversity index over productive rearrangements. TCRdb carries this immuneACCESS record with in-frame sequences only. Its versions omit some clonotypes, under half of them owing to an unresolved V gene in the studies checked, with the rest unexplained. V and J calls and clone size come straight from that table; D and trimming were deduced from the DNA. This sample comprises about half a million clones, 70% to 90% of them detected only once. The ten largest clonotypes hold roughly 3.1% of the sample.

Overall study results and their limits: The amount of clinical and demographic metadata varied by source and participant and was provided uncurated.

The TCR was taken from a human donor in a cohort sampled during active COVID-19. The V and J genes are TRBV24-1 and TRBJ2-7, and 9 junction bases match TRBD1. Sequencing input: peripheral blood. The CDR3 is CATSDPGQGIHEQYF. The DNA is TGTGCCACCAGTGACCCGGGACAGGGAATTCACGAGCAGTACTTC.